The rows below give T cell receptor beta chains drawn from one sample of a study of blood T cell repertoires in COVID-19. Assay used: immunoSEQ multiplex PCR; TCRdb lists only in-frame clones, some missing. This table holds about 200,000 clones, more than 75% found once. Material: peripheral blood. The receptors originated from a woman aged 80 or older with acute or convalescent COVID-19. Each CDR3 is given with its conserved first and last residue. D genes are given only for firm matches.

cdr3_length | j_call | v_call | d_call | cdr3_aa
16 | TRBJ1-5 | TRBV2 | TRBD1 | CATTGQGLISNQPQHF
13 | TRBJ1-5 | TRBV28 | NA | CASRDPSGEPQHF
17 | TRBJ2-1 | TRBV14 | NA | CASSPNRLVSSYNEQFF
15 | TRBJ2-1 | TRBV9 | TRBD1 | CASSARTGAYNEQFF
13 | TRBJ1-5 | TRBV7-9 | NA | CASSFTGNQPQHF
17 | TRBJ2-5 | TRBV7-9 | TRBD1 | CASSLGAADRGIETQYF
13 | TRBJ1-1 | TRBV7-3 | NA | CASSRRQNTEAFF
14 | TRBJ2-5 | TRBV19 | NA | CASSRQVGPYPQYF
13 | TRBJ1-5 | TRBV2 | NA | CASSDGGMPPQHF
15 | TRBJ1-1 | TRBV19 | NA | CASSTNRNQNTEAFF
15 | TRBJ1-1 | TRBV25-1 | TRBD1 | CASSERTGDFSEAFF
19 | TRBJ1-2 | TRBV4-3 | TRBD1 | CASSQDFPPDRAEFYGYTF
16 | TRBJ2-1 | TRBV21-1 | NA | CASSNFYEKSYNEQFF
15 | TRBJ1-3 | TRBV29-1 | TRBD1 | CSVSRGTGPGNTIYF
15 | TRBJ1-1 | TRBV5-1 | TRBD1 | CASSLATGGGTEAFF
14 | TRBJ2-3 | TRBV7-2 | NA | CASSYLVSADTQYF
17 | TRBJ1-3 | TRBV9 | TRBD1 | CASSGWAGGASGNTIYF
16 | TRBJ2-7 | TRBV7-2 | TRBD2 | CASSSSSGSPTYEQYF
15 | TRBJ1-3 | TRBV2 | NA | CASSKRDFSGNTIYF
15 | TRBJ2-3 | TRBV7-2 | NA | CASSLRAGTTDTQYF
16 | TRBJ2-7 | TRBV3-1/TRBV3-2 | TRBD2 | CASSQGTSGRGSEQYF
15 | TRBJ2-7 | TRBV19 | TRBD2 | CASGLAGALSYEQYF
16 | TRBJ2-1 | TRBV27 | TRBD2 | CASSLLGEGSYNEQFF
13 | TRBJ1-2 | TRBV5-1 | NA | CASSYGSSSGYTF
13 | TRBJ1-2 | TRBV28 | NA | CASSSQLNYGYTF
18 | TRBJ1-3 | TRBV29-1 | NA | CSVAIHSGASYSGNTIYF